A single sample gave rise to the 20 T cell receptor beta chains below, sequenced in a study of cytomegalovirus exposure and HLA in healthy donors. The PCR employed 60 Vbeta primers together with 13 Jbeta primers. Libraries were prepared by immunoSEQ multiplex PCR; TCRdb keeps only in-frame clonotypes and omits some of them. The sample lists 150,000 or so clones; less than 85% were seen once. Sequencing input: PBMCs. These receptors all stem from a woman in her fifties or sixties in good health and CMV-seropositive.

The chain uses TRBV28 and TRBJ2-3; TRBD2 agrees at 12 bases. CDR1 and CDR2 from the germline V gene are MDHEN and SYDVKM. J lost 8 bases, V lost 6 bases, and 12 bases had no gene match. CDR3 length: 16 amino acids. For the CDR3, the DNA is TGTGCCAGCAGCCCGATCGGGGCTAGCGGGAGGGCTACGCAGTATTTT. This encodes CASSPIGASGRATQYF. The full variable domain, with the rest looked up from reference TRBV28 and TRBJ2-3, is DVKVTQSSRYLVKRTGEKVFLECVQDMDHENMFWYRQDPGLGLRLIYFSYDVKMKEKGDIPEGYSVSREKKERFSLILESASTNQTSMYLCASSPIGASGRATQYFGPGTRLTVL.

V usage is TRBV18 and J usage is TRBJ2-7; 7 bases are shared with TRBD1. The CDR3 has 15 amino acids. The junction had 5 bases not matched to a gene; V was cut back by 0 bases and J by 3 bases. Per the germline V gene, CDR1 is KGHSH and CDR2 is LQKENI. The CDR3 coding sequence is TGTGCCAGCTCACCACCGACAGGGTCCCTCTACGAGCAGTACTTC. It yields the protein CASSPPTGSLYEQYF.

The genes are TRBV10-1 and TRBJ2-5; the match to TRBD2 covers 8 bases. With V trimmed by 2 bases and J by 0 bases, 2 bases remained unmatched. The CDR3 spans 15 residues. The germline V gene has CDR1 WNHNN and CDR2 SYGVQD (reference sequence). The CDR3 loop is CASSETAGDQETQYF. Here the CDR3 DNA reads TGCGCCAGCAGTGAGACAGCGGGGGACCAAGAGACCCAGTACTTC.

In its sample, this clone was seen once. The chain uses TRBV7-9 and TRBJ2-5; 8 nucleotides match TRBD1. Per the germline V gene, CDR1 is SEHNR and CDR2 is FQNEAQ (reference sequence). V shed 4 bases, J shed 4 bases, and the junction held 8 bases outside the gene matches. The CDR3 is 15 residues long. As DNA, the CDR3 is TGTGCCAGCAGCTCGAGCAGGGGGCGCGGAGAGACCCAGTACTTC. Protein sequence: CASSSSRGRGETQYF. The entire variable domain, with the rest obtained from reference TRBV7-9 and TRBJ2-5, is as follows: DTGVSQNPRHKITKRGQNVTFRCDPISEHNRLYWYRQTLGQGPEFLTYFQNEAQLEKSRLLSDRFSAERPKGSFSTLEIQRTEQGDSAMYLCASSSSRGRGETQYFGPGTRLLVL.

This rearrangement joins TRBV19 to TRBJ2-1, with 16 nucleotides matching TRBD2. The CDR3 has 19 residues. Trimming cost V 3 bases and J 7 bases; bases outside gene matches: 12. Germline CDR1 and CDR2: LNHDA and SQIVND (reference sequence). CDR3 coding DNA: TGTGCCAGTAGTATCGCCGCCGTAGGGACTAGCGGGAGGGCGAATGAGCAGTTCTTC. This codes for CASSIAAVGTSGRANEQFF.

The chain recombines TRBV28 with TRBJ1-1; 9 nucleotides line up with TRBD1. From germline, CDR1 is MDHEN and CDR2 SYDVKM. The ends lost 4 bases at V and 4 bases at J; junction bases unmatched: 4. This CDR3 has 14 residues. CDR3 DNA sequence: TGTGCCAGCAGTTGGGACAGGGTGGCCACTGAAGCTTTCTTT. As protein: CASSWDRVATEAFF. Combining the CDR3 with reference TRBV28 and TRBJ1-1 gives the whole variable domain DVKVTQSSRYLVKRTGEKVFLECVQDMDHENMFWYRQDPGLGLRLIYFSYDVKMKEKGDIPEGYSVSREKKERFSLILESASTNQTSMYLCASSWDRVATEAFFGQGTRLTVV.

In this sample, this clone turned up once. The rearrangement links TRBV27 to TRBJ2-3; D not resolved. V gave up 8 bases and J gave up 7 bases, with 10 bases separating them. CDR3 length: 11 residues. CDR1 is MNHEY and CDR2 is SMNVEV in the germline V gene (reference sequence). This CDR3 is CASRGGYTQYF. The CDR3 DNA follows: TGTGCCAGCCGTGGCGGTTATACGCAGTATTTT.

This clone came up a few times. The chain uses TRBV28 and TRBJ2-7; TRBD1 agrees at 9 bases. Germline assignment: CDR1 MDHEN and CDR2 SYDVKM. The CDR3 length is 15 residues. The V and J ends lost 6 bases and 5 bases, in that order; junction bases with no gene match: 11. The CDR3 region is CASSHGDRDLHEQYF. For the CDR3, the DNA is TGTGCCAGCAGCCACGGGGACAGGGATTTACACGAGCAGTACTTC.

The chain carries TRBV7-9 and TRBJ1-5; D possibly corresponds to TRBD1 (5 bases). Trimming stripped 5 bases from V and 1 base from J, with 15 bases between. CDR1 SEHNR and CDR2 FQNEAQ come from the germline V gene (reference sequence). The CDR3 length is 16 residues. This chain's CDR3 is CASSPGQGYSNQPQHF. CDR3 DNA: TGTGCCAGCAGCCCCGGCCAGGGATACAGCAATCAGCCCCAGCATTTT.

The chain carries TRBV28 and TRBJ1-1, with 8 bases matching TRBD1. CDR1 and CDR2 (germline): MDHEN, SYDVKM. The CDR3 consists of 16 residues. The V and J ends lost 1 base and 0 bases, in that order; junction bases with no gene match: 4. The CDR3, as DNA: TGTGCCAGCAGTTTATACCGACAGGGGTTGAACACTGAAGCTTTCTTT. This sequence encodes CASSLYRQGLNTEAFF.

The chain couples TRBV5-1 to TRBJ2-1; D remains ambiguous. This CDR3 is built from 14 residues. V lost 0 bases, J lost 6 bases, and 10 bases lay in between. Germline CDR1 reads SGHRS; CDR2 reads YFSETQ. CDR3 nucleotide sequence: TGCGCCAGCAGCTTGGGAGGAAGGAGCAATGAGCAGTTCTTC. Translating gives CASSLGGRSNEQFF.

This clone was seen more than once but under ten times. The CDR3 loop is CASSEPGLAGGNEQFF. Written as DNA, the CDR3 is TGTGCCAGCAGTGAACCGGGACTAGCGGGAGGTAATGAGCAGTTCTTC. This chain connects TRBV6-1 to TRBJ2-1, with TRBD2 identical over 15 bases. The trim removed 2 bases at V and 7 bases at J, leaving 3 bases unmatched. The germline V gene has CDR1 MNHNS and CDR2 SASEGT. This CDR3 is built from 16 residues.

The chain uses TRBV5-1 and TRBJ2-2; 9 nucleotides match TRBD1. Trimming removed 8 bases from V and 0 bases from J; junction bases left unmatched: 2. The CDR3 spans 14 residues. CDR1 is SGHRS, CDR2 YFSETQ, per germline. CDR3 nucleotide sequence: TGCGCCAGTACAGGGGGCTCGAACACCGGGGAGCTGTTTTTT. It encodes CASTGGSNTGELFF.

CDR3 bases: TGTGCCAGCTCACCGACTTTGACCCAGCCCCAGCATTTT. Translating gives CASSPTLTQPQHF. V usage is TRBV18 and J usage is TRBJ1-5; D unresolved. The ends were cut back, 3 bases at V and 7 bases at J, with 10 bases in the middle. The CDR3 loop spans 13 amino acids. Germline V gene data show CDR1 as KGHSH and CDR2 as LQKENI.

This clone was observed a few times. V usage is TRBV6-1 and J usage is TRBJ2-5; 11 bases agree with TRBD2. Per germline, CDR1 MNHNS and CDR2 SASEGT. Trimming removed 6 bases from V and 0 bases from J; junction bases left unmatched: 3. CDR3 length: 15 amino acids. This chain's CDR3 is CASRRLAGHQETQYF. CDR3 nucleotide sequence: TGTGCCAGCAGGCGACTAGCGGGGCACCAAGAGACCCAGTACTTC.

A few counts support this clone. The genes are TRBV9 and TRBJ2-5; TRBD1 agrees at 9 bases. The DNA end is a closer match to TRBJ2-7, so the J assignment may be wrong. CDR1 is SGDLS and CDR2 is YYNGEE in the germline V gene. CDR3 length equals 12 residues. The CDR3 bases are TGTGCCAGCAGCGGGACAGGGGCCGAGCAGTACTTC. This gives the protein CASSGTGAEQYF.

The V gene is TRBV28, the J gene TRBJ2-7, with a weak D call TRBD1 (5 bases). The V and J ends lost 1 base and 5 bases respectively, with 15 bases between them. CDR1 is MDHEN, CDR2 SYDVKM, per germline. CDR3 length equals 15 residues. The CDR3 region is CASSLLVGRRDEQYF. As DNA, the CDR3 is TGTGCCAGCAGTTTATTGGTGGGGCGCCGGGACGAGCAGTACTTC.

This clone was picked up a small number of times. The rearrangement joins TRBV5-4 to TRBJ1-1, with D uncertain. V was clipped by 0 bases and J by 6 bases, with 9 bases between them. CDR3 length: 13 amino acids. Germline V gene sequence: CDR1 SGHNT, CDR2 YYREEE (reference sequence). The chain's CDR3 is CASSLERVSEAFF. In nucleotides, the CDR3 is TGTGCCAGCAGCTTGGAACGGGTCTCTGAAGCTTTCTTT.

The table lists this clone with a few counts. V gene TRBV2 combines with J gene TRBJ2-1; 7 bases map to TRBD2. CDR3 length equals 14 residues. CDR1 and CDR2 (germline): SNHLY, FYNNEI. V lost 6 bases and J lost 6; bases outside the gene matches: 8. For the CDR3, the DNA is TGTGCCAGCAGAGACGGACTAGTAGGCAATGAGCAGTTCTTC. As protein: CASRDGLVGNEQFF. Looking up the rest from reference TRBV2 and TRBJ2-1 gives the full variable domain: EPEVTQTPSHQVTQMGQEVILRCVPISNHLYFYWYRQILGQKVEFLVSFYNNEISEKSEIFDDQFSVERPDGSNFTLKIRSTKLEDSAMYFCASRDGLVGNEQFFGPGTRLTVL.

The chain links TRBV7-9 to TRBJ2-7, with TRBD2 matching 10 bases. The CDR3 sequence is 11 residues long. Germline V gives CDR1 SEHNR, CDR2 FQNEAQ (reference sequence). The CDR3 nucleotides are TGTGTTTTAGGGACTAGCGCCGAGCAGTACTTC. Protein product: CVLGTSAEQYF.